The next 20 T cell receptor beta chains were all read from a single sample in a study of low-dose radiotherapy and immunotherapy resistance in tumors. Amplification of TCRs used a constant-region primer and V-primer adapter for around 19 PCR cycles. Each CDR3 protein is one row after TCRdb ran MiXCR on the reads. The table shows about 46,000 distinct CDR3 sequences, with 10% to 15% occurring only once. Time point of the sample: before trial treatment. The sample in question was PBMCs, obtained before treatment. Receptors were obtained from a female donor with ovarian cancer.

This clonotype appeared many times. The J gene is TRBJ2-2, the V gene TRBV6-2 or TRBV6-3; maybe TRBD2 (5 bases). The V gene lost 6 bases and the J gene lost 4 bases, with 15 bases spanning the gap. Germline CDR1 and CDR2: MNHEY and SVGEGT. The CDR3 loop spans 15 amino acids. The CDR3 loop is CASSIRGSATGELFF. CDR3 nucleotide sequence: TGTGCCAGCAGCATTAGAGGGTCCGCCACCGGGGAGCTGTTTTTT.

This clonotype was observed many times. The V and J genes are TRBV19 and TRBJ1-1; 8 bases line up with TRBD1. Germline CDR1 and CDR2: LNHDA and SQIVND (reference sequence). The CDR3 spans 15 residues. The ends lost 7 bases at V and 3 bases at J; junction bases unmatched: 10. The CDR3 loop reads CASTSPGGRYTEAFF. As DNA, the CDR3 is TGTGCCAGTACCTCTCCAGGGGGCAGGTACACTGAAGCTTTCTTT.

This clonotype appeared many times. This CDR3 is CASSLGTLGEMGSAKNIQYF. CDR3 nucleotide sequence: TGTGCCAGCAGCTTAGGGACCCTGGGAGAGATGGGATCTGCCAAAAACATTCAGTACTTC. The chain employs TRBV7-8 and TRBJ2-4, with a possible D match to TRBD2 (5 bases). This CDR3 is 20 amino acids long. The germline V gene encodes CDR1 SGHVS and CDR2 FQNEAQ. V was shortened by 1 base and J by 1 base, with 23 bases between the two germline ends.

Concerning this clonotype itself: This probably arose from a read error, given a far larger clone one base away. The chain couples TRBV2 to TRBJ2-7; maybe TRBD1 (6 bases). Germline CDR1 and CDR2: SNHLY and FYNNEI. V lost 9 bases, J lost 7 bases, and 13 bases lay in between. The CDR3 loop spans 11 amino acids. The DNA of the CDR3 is TGTGCCAGTAACAGGGCAAATGAGCAGTACTTC. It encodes CASNRANEQYF.

CDR3 region: CASRRAVNTEAFF. The CDR3 DNA reads as TGCGCCAGCAGACGGGCCGTGAACACTGAAGCTTTCTTT. This sequence joins TRBV5-1 and TRBJ1-1; D is undetermined. The CDR3 runs to 13 residues. Trimming removed 5 bases at V and 0 bases at J, with 8 bases between. Per germline, CDR1 SGHRS and CDR2 YFSETQ.

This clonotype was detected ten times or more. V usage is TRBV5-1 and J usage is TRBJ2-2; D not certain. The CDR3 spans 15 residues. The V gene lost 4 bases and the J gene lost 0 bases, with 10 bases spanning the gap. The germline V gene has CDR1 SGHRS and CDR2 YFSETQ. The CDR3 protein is CASSPAGPNTGELFF. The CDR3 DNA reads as TGCGCCAGCAGCCCGGCAGGCCCGAACACCGGGGAGCTGTTTTTT.

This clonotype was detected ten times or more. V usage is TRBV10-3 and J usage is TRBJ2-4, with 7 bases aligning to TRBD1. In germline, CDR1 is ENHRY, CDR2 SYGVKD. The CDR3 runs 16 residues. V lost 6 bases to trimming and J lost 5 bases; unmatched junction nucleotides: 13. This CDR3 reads CAISARGPGTENIQYF. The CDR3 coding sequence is TGTGCCATCAGCGCTAGGGGGCCCGGGACAGAAAACATTCAGTACTTC.

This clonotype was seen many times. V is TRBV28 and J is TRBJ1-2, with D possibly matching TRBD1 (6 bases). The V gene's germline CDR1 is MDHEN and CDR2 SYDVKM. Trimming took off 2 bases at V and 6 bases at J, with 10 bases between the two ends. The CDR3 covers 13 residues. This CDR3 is CASSLGGANGYTF. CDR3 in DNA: TGTGCCAGCAGTTTAGGGGGGGCAAATGGCTACACCTTC.

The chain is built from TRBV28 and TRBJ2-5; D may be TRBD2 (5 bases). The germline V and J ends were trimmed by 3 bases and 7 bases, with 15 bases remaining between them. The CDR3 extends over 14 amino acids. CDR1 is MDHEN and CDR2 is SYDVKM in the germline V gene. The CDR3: CASSFGAAHGTQYF. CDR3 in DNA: TGTGCCAGCAGTTTTGGAGCGGCCCACGGGACCCAGTACTTC.

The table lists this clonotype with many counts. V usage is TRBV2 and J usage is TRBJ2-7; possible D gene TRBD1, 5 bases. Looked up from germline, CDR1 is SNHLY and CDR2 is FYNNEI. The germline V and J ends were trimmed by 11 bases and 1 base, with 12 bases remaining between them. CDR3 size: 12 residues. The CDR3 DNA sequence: TGTGCCGGACATCGCCTATCCTACGAGCAGTACTTC. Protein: CAGHRLSYEQYF.

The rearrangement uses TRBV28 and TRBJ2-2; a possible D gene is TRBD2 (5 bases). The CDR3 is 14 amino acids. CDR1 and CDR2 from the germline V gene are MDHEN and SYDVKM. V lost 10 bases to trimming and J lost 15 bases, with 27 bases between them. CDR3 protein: CATYGSNTGELLFF. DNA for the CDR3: TGTGCCACTTATGGGTCCAACACCGGGGAGCTGTTGTTTTTT.

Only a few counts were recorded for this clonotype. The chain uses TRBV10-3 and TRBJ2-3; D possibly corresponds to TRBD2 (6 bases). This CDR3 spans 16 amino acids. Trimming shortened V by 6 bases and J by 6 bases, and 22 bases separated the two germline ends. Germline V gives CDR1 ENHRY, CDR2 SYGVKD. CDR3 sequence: CAIRGSGTPAPDTQYF. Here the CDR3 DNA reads TGTGCCATCAGGGGGTCCGGGACTCCGGCGCCGGATACGCAGTATTTT.

The CDR3 loop reads CASSESRQSAKNIQYF. The CDR3 DNA follows: TGCGCCAGCAGTGAGTCGAGGCAATCGGCCAAAAACATTCAGTACTTC. V usage is TRBV10-2 and J usage is TRBJ2-4, with no clear D. Germline CDR1 WSHSY, CDR2 SAAADI. Deletions cut 0 bases from V and 1 base from J, with 10 bases between. The CDR3 runs 16 residues.

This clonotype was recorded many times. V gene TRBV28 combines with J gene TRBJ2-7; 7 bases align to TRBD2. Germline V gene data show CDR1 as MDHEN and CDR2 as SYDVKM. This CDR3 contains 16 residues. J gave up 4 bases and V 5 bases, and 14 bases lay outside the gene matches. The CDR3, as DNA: TGTGCCAGCAGTCCCCCCGGGGGGAGCCGACCGTACGAGCAGTACTTC. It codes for CASSPPGGSRPYEQYF.

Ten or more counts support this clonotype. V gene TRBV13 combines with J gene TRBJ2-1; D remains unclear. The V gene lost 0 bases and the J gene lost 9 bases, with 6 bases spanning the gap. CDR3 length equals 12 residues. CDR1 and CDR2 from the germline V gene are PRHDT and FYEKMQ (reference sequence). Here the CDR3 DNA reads TGTGCCAGCAGCTTAGGGGCGACTGAGCAGTTCTTC. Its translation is CASSLGATEQFF.

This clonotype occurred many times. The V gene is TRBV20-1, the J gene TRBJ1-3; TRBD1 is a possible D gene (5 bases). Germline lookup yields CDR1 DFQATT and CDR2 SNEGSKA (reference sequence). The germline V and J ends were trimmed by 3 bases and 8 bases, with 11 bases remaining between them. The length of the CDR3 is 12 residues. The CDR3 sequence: CSARGTADTIYF. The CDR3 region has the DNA TGCAGTGCTAGGGGGACTGCCGACACCATATATTTT.

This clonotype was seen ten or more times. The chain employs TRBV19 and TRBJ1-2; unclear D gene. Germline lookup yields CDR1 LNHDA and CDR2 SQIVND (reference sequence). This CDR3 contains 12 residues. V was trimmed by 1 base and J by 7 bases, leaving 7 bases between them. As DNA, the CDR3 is TGTGCCAGTAGTATAGGGTCTGGTGGCTACACCTTC. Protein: CASSIGSGGYTF.

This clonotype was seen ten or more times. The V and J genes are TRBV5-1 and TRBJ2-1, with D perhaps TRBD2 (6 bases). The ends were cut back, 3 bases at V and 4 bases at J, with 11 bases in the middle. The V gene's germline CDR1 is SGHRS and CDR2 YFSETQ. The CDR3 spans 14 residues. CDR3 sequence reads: CASSSGDSYNEQFF. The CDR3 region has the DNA TGCGCCAGCAGCTCGGGGGACTCGTACAATGAGCAGTTCTTC.

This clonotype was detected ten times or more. CDR3 in amino acids: CASKSQTGELFF. The CDR3 region has the DNA TGTGCCAGCAAGAGCCAAACCGGGGAGCTGTTTTTT. This chain uses TRBV28 with TRBJ2-2; D call uncertain. CDR3 length: 12 amino acids. Trimming removed 7 bases at V and 5 bases at J, with 8 bases between. Germline CDR1 reads MDHEN; CDR2 reads SYDVKM.

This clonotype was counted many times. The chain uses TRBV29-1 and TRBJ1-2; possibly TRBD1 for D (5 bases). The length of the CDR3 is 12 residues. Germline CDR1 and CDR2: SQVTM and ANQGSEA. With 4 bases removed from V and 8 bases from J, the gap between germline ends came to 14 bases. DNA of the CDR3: TGCAGCGTTGTACGGGGGATTGGGGGCTACACCTTC. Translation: CSVVRGIGGYTF. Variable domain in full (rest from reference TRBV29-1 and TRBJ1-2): SAVISQKPSRDICQRGTSLTIQCQVDSQVTMMFWYRQQPGQSLTLIATANQGSEATYESGFVIDKFPISRPNLTFSTLTVSNMSPEDSSIYLCSVVRGIGGYTFGSGTRLTVV.